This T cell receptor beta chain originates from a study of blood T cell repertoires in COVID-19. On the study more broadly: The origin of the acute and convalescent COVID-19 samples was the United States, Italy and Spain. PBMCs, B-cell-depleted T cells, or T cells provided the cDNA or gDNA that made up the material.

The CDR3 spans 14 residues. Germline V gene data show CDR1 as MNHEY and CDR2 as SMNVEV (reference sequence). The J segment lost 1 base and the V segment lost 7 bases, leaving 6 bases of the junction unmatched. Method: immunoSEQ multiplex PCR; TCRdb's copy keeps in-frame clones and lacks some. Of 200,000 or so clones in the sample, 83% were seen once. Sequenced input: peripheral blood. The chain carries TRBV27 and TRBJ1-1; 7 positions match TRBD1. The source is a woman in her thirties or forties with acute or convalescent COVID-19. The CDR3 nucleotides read TGTGCCAGCATCGACAGGGACGGGAACACTGAAGCTTTCTTT. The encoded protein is CASIDRDGNTEAFF.